These T cell receptor beta chains were read from a single sample in a study of shared clonotypes between healthy human individuals. Clones were sequenced by immunoSEQ multiplex PCR, and TCRdb holds only the in-frame ones, with some missing. Of about 2.3 million clones listed, under 95% are singletons. Sequenced material: naive CD4+ T cells from PBMCs. Receptors were obtained from a man younger than 35 in good health. Some clones in this sample may be carry-over from other donors' samples. Each CDR3 is given with its conserved first and last residue. D genes are given only for firm matches. Clone size appears in some rows only: once, few, many, or a class for an expanded clone.

j_call: TRBJ2-1; d_call: TRBD2; clone_size: -; v_call: TRBV7-3; cdr3_aa: CASSLVPSGSINEQFF; cdr3_nt: TGTGCCAGCAGCTTAGTCCCTAGCGGGAGTATTAATGAGCAGTTCTTC
j_call: TRBJ2-5; d_call: -; clone_size: -; v_call: TRBV7-6; cdr3_aa: CASSLGGRETQYF; cdr3_nt: TGTGCCAGCAGCTTAGGGGGGAGAGAGACCCAGTACTTC
j_call: TRBJ2-2; d_call: TRBD1; clone_size: once; v_call: TRBV5-8; cdr3_aa: CASRKTRGLPTGELFF; cdr3_nt: TGTGCCAGCCGTAAAACAAGGGGGCTACCGACCGGGGAGCTGTTTTTT
j_call: TRBJ2-5; d_call: -; clone_size: -; v_call: TRBV10-1; cdr3_aa: CASSPGITETQYF; cdr3_nt: TGCGCCAGCAGTCCGGGAATTACAGAGACCCAGTACTTC
j_call: TRBJ1-4; d_call: -; clone_size: -; v_call: TRBV5-8; cdr3_aa: CASSPRGGRDEKLFF; cdr3_nt: TGTGCCAGCAGCCCCCGGGGGGGGAGGGATGAAAAACTGTTTTTT
j_call: TRBJ2-5; d_call: -; clone_size: -; v_call: TRBV10-3; cdr3_aa: CAISESGRAQTQYF; cdr3_nt: TGTGCCATCAGTGAGTCAGGGAGAGCACAGACCCAGTACTTC
j_call: TRBJ1-3; d_call: -; clone_size: -; v_call: TRBV5-8; cdr3_aa: CASSLDLWSGNTIYF; cdr3_nt: TGTGCCAGCAGCTTGGATCTGTGGTCTGGAAACACCATATATTTT
j_call: TRBJ1-5; d_call: -; clone_size: -; v_call: TRBV15; cdr3_aa: CATSRDSVTADSNQPQHF; cdr3_nt: TGTGCCACCAGCAGAGATTCGGTGACAGCCGATAGCAATCAGCCCCAGCATTTT
j_call: TRBJ2-2; d_call: -; clone_size: -; v_call: TRBV11-3; cdr3_aa: CASSLVGGAGELFF; cdr3_nt: TGTGCCAGCAGCTTAGTGGGGGGCGCCGGGGAGCTGTTTTTT
j_call: TRBJ2-3; d_call: -; clone_size: -; v_call: TRBV29-1; cdr3_aa: CSVTGPGTDTQYF; cdr3_nt: TGCAGCGTGACAGGTCCCGGGACAGATACGCAGTATTTT
j_call: TRBJ1-2; d_call: -; clone_size: -; v_call: TRBV30; cdr3_aa: CAWSPGWRRTPNSNYGYTF; cdr3_nt: TGTGCCTGGAGCCCAGGGTGGAGAAGAACTCCAAATTCTAACTATGGCTACACCTTC
j_call: TRBJ1-1; d_call: -; clone_size: -; v_call: TRBV18; cdr3_aa: CASSPDLITEAFF; cdr3_nt: TGTGCCAGCTCACCAGACCTGATCACTGAAGCTTTCTTT
j_call: TRBJ1-1; d_call: -; clone_size: -; v_call: TRBV25-1; cdr3_aa: CASRVGSGAEAFF; cdr3_nt: TGTGCCAGCAGAGTCGGCTCAGGGGCAGAAGCTTTCTTT
j_call: TRBJ1-1; d_call: -; clone_size: -; v_call: TRBV19; cdr3_aa: CASSPNGLENTEAFF; cdr3_nt: TGTGCCAGTAGCCCCAACGGCCTAGAGAACACTGAAGCTTTCTTT
j_call: TRBJ2-5; d_call: -; clone_size: -; v_call: TRBV28; cdr3_aa: CASSFGLETQYF; cdr3_nt: TGTGCCAGCAGTTTTGGGTTAGAGACCCAGTACTTC
j_call: TRBJ1-5; d_call: TRBD1; clone_size: -; v_call: TRBV27; cdr3_aa: CASSVPGQGNQPQHF; cdr3_nt: TGTGCCAGCAGTGTACCGGGACAGGGCAATCAGCCCCAGCATTTT
j_call: TRBJ1-2; d_call: TRBD1; clone_size: -; v_call: TRBV15; cdr3_aa: CATSRGGQGARYGYTF; cdr3_nt: TGTGCCACCAGCAGAGGTGGACAGGGGGCTCGGTATGGCTACACCTTC
j_call: TRBJ2-5; d_call: -; clone_size: -; v_call: TRBV12-2; cdr3_aa: CASRLVKGGLTGQETQYF; cdr3_nt: TGTGCAAGTCGCTTAGTAAAGGGGGGCCTCACGGGGCAAGAGACCCAGTACTTC
j_call: TRBJ2-5; d_call: TRBD2; clone_size: -; v_call: TRBV10-2; cdr3_aa: CASRRGLAGEETQYF; cdr3_nt: TGCGCCAGCAGACGGGGACTAGCGGGAGAAGAGACCCAGTACTTC
j_call: TRBJ1-5; d_call: -; clone_size: -; v_call: TRBV7-8; cdr3_aa: CASSLSHGGNQPQHF; cdr3_nt: TGTGCCAGCAGCTTAAGCCACGGGGGCAATCAGCCCCAGCATTTT
j_call: TRBJ2-1; d_call: TRBD2; clone_size: once; v_call: TRBV7-8; cdr3_aa: CASTGLRSNEQFF; cdr3_nt: TGTGCCAGTACGGGACTACGAAGCAATGAGCAGTTCTTC
j_call: TRBJ1-5; d_call: -; clone_size: -; v_call: TRBV11-3; cdr3_aa: CASSLTWSLTPGQPQHF; cdr3_nt: TGTGCCAGCAGCTTAACTTGGTCACTCACCCCCGGTCAGCCCCAGCATTTT
j_call: TRBJ1-1; d_call: -; clone_size: -; v_call: TRBV6-1; cdr3_aa: CASSEVLRLGAFF; cdr3_nt: TGTGCCAGCAGTGAAGTGCTAAGGTTGGGGGCTTTCTTT
j_call: TRBJ2-5; d_call: -; clone_size: -; v_call: TRBV5-1; cdr3_aa: CASSLASGETQYF; cdr3_nt: TGCGCCAGCAGCTTGGCGTCGGGGGAGACCCAGTACTTC
j_call: TRBJ2-2; d_call: TRBD2; clone_size: -; v_call: TRBV5-6; cdr3_aa: CASSKTGLATGELFF; cdr3_nt: TGTGCCAGCAGCAAAACGGGACTAGCCACCGGGGAGCTGTTTTTT
j_call: TRBJ2-1; d_call: TRBD2; clone_size: -; v_call: TRBV7-3; cdr3_aa: CASSLSLSGGPGEQFF; cdr3_nt: TGTGCCAGCAGCTTATCTCTTAGCGGGGGCCCCGGGGAGCAGTTCTTC
j_call: TRBJ2-3; d_call: -; clone_size: -; v_call: TRBV7-3; cdr3_aa: CASSLSPPTGSRSSTDTQYF; cdr3_nt: TGTGCCAGCAGCTTAAGTCCCCCTACGGGCAGCCGATCTAGCACAGATACGCAGTATTTT
j_call: TRBJ2-1; d_call: -; clone_size: -; v_call: TRBV28; cdr3_aa: CASSFSRRTGNNEQFF; cdr3_nt: TGTGCCAGCAGTTTTTCTAGGCGGACCGGCAACAATGAGCAGTTCTTC
j_call: TRBJ1-2; d_call: TRBD1; clone_size: -; v_call: TRBV6-6; cdr3_aa: CASSSTGTVYGYTF; cdr3_nt: TGTGCCAGCAGCTCAACCGGGACAGTCTATGGCTACACCTTC
j_call: TRBJ2-1; d_call: TRBD1; clone_size: -; v_call: TRBV10-3; cdr3_aa: CAILHPGQGSGNEQFF; cdr3_nt: TGTGCCATCCTCCACCCGGGACAGGGGAGTGGCAATGAGCAGTTCTTC
j_call: TRBJ2-4; d_call: -; clone_size: -; v_call: TRBV5-6; cdr3_aa: CASSLVGDGTKNIQYF; cdr3_nt: TGTGCCAGCAGCTTGGTAGGGGATGGTACCAAAAACATTCAGTACTTC
j_call: TRBJ2-3; d_call: TRBD2; clone_size: -; v_call: TRBV11-3; cdr3_aa: CASSLELAGEDTQYF; cdr3_nt: TGTGCCAGCAGCTTAGAACTAGCGGGAGAAGATACGCAGTATTTT
j_call: TRBJ1-2; d_call: -; clone_size: -; v_call: TRBV6-5; cdr3_aa: CASSYGLPSGGYTF; cdr3_nt: TGTGCCAGCAGTTACGGTTTACCCTCTGGAGGCTACACCTTC
j_call: TRBJ2-2; d_call: -; clone_size: -; v_call: TRBV7-3; cdr3_aa: CASSYQRAGGELFF; cdr3_nt: TGTGCCAGCAGCTACCAAAGGGCGGGCGGGGAGCTGTTTTTT
j_call: TRBJ2-7; d_call: -; clone_size: once; v_call: TRBV6-1; cdr3_aa: CASSELGDEQYF; cdr3_nt: TGTGCCAGCAGTGAGCTTGGCGACGAGCAGTACTTC
j_call: TRBJ2-7; d_call: TRBD1; clone_size: -; v_call: TRBV5-1; cdr3_aa: CASRPLTGGRYEQYF; cdr3_nt: TGCGCCAGCAGACCTTTGACAGGGGGCAGGTACGAGCAGTACTTC
j_call: TRBJ2-1; d_call: -; clone_size: -; v_call: TRBV5-1; cdr3_aa: CASSLLGTRVDEQFF; cdr3_nt: TGCGCCAGCAGCTTGTTGGGGACTCGTGTCGATGAGCAGTTCTTC
j_call: TRBJ2-1; d_call: -; clone_size: -; v_call: TRBV7-2; cdr3_aa: CASSKYHEQFF; cdr3_nt: TGTGCCAGCAGCAAGTATCATGAGCAGTTCTTC
j_call: TRBJ1-2; d_call: -; clone_size: -; v_call: TRBV18; cdr3_aa: CASSPGDRTNYGYTF; cdr3_nt: TGTGCCAGCTCACCAGGCGACAGGACTAACTATGGCTACACCTTC
j_call: TRBJ1-5; d_call: -; clone_size: -; v_call: TRBV25-1; cdr3_aa: CASSFGDINQPQHF; cdr3_nt: TGTGCCAGCAGTTTTGGGGACATCAATCAGCCCCAGCATTTT